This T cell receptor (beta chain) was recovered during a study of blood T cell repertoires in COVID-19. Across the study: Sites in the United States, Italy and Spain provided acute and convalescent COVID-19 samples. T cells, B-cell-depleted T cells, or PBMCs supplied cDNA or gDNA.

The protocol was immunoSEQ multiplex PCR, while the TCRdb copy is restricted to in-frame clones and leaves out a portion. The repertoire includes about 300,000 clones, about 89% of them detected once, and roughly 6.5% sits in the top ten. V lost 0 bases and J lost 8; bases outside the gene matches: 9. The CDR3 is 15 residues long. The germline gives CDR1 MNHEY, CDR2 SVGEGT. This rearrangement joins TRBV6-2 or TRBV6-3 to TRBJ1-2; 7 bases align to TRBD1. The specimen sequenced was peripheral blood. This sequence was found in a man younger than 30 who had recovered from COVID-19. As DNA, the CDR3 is TGTGCCAGCAGTTACTCCGAGACAGGGCCGCGAGGCTACACCTTC. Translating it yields CASSYSETGPRGYTF.